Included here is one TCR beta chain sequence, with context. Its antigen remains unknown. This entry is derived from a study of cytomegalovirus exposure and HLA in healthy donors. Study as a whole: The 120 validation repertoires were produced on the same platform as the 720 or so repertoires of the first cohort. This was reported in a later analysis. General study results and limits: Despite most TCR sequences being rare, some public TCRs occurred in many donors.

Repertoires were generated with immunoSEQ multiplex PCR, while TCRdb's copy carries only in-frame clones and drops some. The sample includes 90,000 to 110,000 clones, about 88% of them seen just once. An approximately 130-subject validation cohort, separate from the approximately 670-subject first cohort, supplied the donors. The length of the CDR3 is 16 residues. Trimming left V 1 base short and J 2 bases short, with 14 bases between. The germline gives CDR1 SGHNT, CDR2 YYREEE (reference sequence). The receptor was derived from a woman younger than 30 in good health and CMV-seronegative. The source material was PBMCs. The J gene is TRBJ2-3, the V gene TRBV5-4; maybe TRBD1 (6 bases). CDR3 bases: TGTGCCAGCAGCTTGTCGCCACAGGGCTACACAGATACGCAGTATTTT. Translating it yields CASSLSPQGYTDTQYF.